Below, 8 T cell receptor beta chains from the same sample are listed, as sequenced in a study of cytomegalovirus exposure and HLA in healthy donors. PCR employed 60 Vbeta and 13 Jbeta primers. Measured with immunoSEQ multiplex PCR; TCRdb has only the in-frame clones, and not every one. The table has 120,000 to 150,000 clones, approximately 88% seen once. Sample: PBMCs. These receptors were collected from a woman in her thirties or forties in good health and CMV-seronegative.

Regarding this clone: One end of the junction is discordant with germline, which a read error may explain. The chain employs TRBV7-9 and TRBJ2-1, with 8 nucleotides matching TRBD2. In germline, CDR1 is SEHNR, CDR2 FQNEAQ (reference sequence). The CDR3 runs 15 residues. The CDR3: CSSSPPGLVSNEQFF. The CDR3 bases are TGTTCCAGCAGCCCACCGGGACTAGTCAGCAATGAGCAGTTCTTC.

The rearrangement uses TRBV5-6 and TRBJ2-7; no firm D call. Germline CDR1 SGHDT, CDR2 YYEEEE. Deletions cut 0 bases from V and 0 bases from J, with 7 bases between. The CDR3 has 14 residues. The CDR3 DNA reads TGTGCCAGCAGCTTGGGCAGGTCCTCCTACGAGCAGTACTTC. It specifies CASSLGRSSYEQYF.

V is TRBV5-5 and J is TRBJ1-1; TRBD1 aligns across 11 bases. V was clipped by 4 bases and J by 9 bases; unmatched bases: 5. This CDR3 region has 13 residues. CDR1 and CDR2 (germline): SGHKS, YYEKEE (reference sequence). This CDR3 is CASSPGQGAKAFF. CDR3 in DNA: TGTGCCAGCAGCCCCGGACAGGGGGCTAAAGCTTTCTTT.

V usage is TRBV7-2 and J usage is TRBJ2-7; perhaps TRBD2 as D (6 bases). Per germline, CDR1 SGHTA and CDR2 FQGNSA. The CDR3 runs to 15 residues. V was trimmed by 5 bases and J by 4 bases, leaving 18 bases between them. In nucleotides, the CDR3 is TGTGCCAGCAGCCGAGGACTACTCCCAACTTACGAGCAGTACTTC. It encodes CASSRGLLPTYEQYF. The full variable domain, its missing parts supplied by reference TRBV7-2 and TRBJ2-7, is GAGVSQSPSNKVTEKGKDVELRCDPISGHTALYWYRQSLGQGLEFLIYFQGNSAPDKSGLPSDRFSAERTGGSVSTLTIQRTQQEDSAVYLCASSRGLLPTYEQYFGPGTRLTVT.

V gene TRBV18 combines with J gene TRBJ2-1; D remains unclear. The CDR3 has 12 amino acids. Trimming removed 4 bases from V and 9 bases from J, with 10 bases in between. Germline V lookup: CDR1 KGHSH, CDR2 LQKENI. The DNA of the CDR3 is TGTGCCAGCTCACGCCCTAGTGGTGAGCAGTTCTTC. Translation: CASSRPSGEQFF.

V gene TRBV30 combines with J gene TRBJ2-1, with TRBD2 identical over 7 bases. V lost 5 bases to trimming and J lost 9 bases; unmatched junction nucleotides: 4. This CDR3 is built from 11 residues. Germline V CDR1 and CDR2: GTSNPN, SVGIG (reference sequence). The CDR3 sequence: CAWGAGSEQFF. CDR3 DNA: TGTGCCTGGGGAGCGGGATCTGAGCAGTTCTTC.

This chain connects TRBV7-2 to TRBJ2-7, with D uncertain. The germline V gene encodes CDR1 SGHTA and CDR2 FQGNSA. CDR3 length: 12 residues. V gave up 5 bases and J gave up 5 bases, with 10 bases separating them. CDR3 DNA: TGTGCCAGCAGCCAAGCACGGGACGAGCAGTACTTC. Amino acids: CASSQARDEQYF.

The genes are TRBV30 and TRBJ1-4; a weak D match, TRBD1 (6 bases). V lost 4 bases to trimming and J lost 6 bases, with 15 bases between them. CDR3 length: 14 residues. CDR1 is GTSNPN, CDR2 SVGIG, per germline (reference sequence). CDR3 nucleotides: TGTGCCTGGACGGTAGGGGGAGTAGATGAAAAACTGTTTTTT. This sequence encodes CAWTVGGVDEKLFF.